Listed here is a single T cell receptor beta chain. Its antigen is undetermined. These data come from a study of PD-1 blockade in classical Hodgkin lymphoma. Study-level results: Whatever underlies the repertoire differences (possibly disease activity or prior therapy) remains undefined. Newly diagnosed patients had baseline TCR diversity that was reportedly lower than that of healthy donors.

Time point defined: newly diagnosed, previously untreated cHL patient sample. Peripheral samples used as comparators were newly diagnosed, untreated classical Hodgkin lymphoma PBMCs. Per the germline V gene, CDR1 is SGHRS and CDR2 is YFSETQ. V dropped 1 base and J dropped 3; count of bases not matched to a gene: 3. This CDR3 comprises 14 residues. TCRdb's copy holds only in-frame clones and misses some; the assay was immunoSEQ multiplex PCR. This table has tens of thousands of clones, roughly 92% appearing once. The sequencing input was peripheral blood mononuclear cells (PBMCs). This receptor was taken from a human donor with classical Hodgkin lymphoma. This chain joins TRBV5-1 and TRBJ1-2; TRBD1 matches 7 bases. CDR3 bases: TGCGCCAGCAGCTTGACAGGGGAGGACTATGGCTACACCTTC. It codes for CASSLTGEDYGYTF.